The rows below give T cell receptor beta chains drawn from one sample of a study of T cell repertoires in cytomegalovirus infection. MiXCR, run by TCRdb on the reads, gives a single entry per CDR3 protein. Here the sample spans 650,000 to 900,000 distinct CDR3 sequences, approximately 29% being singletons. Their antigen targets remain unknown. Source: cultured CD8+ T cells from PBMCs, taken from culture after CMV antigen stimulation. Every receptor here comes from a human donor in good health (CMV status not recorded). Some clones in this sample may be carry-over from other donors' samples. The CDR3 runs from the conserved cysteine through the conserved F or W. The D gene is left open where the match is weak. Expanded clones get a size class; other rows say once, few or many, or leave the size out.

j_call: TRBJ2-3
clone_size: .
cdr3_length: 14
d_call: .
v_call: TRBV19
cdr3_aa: CASSILGVTDTQYF
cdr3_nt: TGTGCCAGTAGTATTTTGGGCGTCACAGATACGCAGTATTTT

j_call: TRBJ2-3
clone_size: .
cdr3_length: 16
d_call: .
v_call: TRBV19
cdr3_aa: CASSIAGRASTDTQYF
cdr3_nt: TGTGCCAGTAGTATCGCCGGCAGGGCTAGCACAGATACGCAGTATTTT

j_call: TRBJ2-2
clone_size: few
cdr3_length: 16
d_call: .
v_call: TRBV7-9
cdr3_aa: CASSLAPLAATGELFF
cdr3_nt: TGTGCCAGCAGCTTAGCCCCCTTGGCGGCCACCGGGGAGCTGTTTTTT

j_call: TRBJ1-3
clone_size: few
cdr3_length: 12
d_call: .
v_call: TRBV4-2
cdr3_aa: CASSEVGNTIYF
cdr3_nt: TGTGCCAGCAGCGAGGTGGGGAACACCATATATTTT

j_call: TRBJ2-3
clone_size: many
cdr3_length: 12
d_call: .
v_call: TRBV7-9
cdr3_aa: CASSSGADTQYF
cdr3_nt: TGTGCCAGCAGCTCAGGGGCAGATACGCAGTATTTT

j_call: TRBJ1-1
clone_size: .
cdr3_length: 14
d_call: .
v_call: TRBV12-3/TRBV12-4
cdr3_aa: CASSFKLQNTEAFF
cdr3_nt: TGTGCCAGCAGTTTTAAACTGCAGAACACTGAAGCTTTCTTT

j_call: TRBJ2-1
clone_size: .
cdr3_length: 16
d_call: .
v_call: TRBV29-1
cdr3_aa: CSVEDLGRTVYNEQFF
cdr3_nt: TGCAGCGTTGAAGATTTAGGCCGGACAGTCTACAATGAGCAGTTCTTC

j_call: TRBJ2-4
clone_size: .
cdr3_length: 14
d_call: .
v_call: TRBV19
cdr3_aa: CASSMIQGGNIQYF
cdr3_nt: TGTGCCAGTAGTATGATACAGGGCGGAAACATTCAGTACTTC

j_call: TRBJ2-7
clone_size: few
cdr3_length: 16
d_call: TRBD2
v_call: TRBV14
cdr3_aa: CASSPLASGGSYEQYF
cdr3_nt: TGTGCCAGCAGCCCCCTTGCGTCGGGGGGCTCCTACGAGCAGTACTTC

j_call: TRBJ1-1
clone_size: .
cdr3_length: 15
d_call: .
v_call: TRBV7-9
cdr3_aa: CASSPQVYLNTEAFF
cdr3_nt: TGTGCCAGCAGCCCACAGGTTTACTTGAACACTGAAGCTTTCTTT

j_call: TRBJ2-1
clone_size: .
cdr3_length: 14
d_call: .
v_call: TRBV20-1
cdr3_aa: CSARDQASYNEQFF
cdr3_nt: TGCAGTGCTAGAGACCAGGCGTCCTACAATGAGCAGTTCTTC

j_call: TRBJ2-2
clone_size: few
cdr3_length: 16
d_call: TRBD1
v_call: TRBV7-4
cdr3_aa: CASSLVVTGDTGELFF
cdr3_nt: TGTGCCAGCAGCTTAGTTGTGACAGGGGACACCGGGGAGCTGTTTTTT

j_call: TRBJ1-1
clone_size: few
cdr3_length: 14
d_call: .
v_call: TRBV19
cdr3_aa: CASSIQTGATEAFF
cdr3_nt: TGTGCCAGTAGTATACAGACAGGAGCTACTGAAGCTTTCTTT

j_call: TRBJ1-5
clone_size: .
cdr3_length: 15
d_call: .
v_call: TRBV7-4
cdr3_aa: CASSEAQGGNQPQHF
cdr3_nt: TGTGCCAGCAGCGAAGCACAGGGTGGCAATCAGCCCCAGCATTTT

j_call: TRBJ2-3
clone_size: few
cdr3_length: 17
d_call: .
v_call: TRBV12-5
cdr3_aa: CASGFSTDSPHQDTQYF
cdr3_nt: TGTGCTAGTGGTTTCTCTACGGACAGTCCCCACCAGGATACGCAGTATTTT

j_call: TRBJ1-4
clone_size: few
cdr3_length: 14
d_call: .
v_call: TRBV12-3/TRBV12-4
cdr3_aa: CASSLGGTQGKLFF
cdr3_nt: TGTGCCAGCAGTTTAGGTGGGACCCAAGGGAAACTGTTTTTT

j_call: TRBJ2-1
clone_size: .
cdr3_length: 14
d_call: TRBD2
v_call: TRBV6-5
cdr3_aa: CASRVAGAQNEQFF
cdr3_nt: TGTGCCAGCAGAGTAGCGGGGGCCCAGAATGAGCAGTTCTTC

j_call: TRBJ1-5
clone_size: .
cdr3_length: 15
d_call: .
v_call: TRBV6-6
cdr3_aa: CASSPIAGSNQPQHF
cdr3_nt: TGTGCCAGCAGCCCCATTGCCGGTAGCAATCAGCCCCAGCATTTT

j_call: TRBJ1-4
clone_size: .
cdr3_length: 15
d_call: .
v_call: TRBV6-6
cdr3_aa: CASSPPGSSNEKLFF
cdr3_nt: TGTGCCAGCAGCCCGCCGGGGTCGTCTAATGAAAAACTGTTTTTT

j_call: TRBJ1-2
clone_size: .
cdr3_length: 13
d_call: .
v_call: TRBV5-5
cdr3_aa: CASSSGDPSGYTF
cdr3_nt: TGTGCCAGCAGCTCCGGAGACCCCAGCGGCTACACCTTC

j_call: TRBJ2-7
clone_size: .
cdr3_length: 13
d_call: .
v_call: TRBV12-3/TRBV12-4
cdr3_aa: CASSDGSLYEQYF
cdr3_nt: TGTGCCAGCAGCGACGGGTCGTTGTACGAGCAGTACTTC

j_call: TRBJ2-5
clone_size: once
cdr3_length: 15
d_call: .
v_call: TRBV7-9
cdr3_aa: CASSRSMTAQETQYF
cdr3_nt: TGTGCCAGCAGCCGTTCCATGACAGCCCAAGAGACCCAGTACTTC